This T cell receptor beta chain originates from a study of cytomegalovirus exposure and HLA in healthy donors. V lost 1 base and J lost 8; bases outside the gene matches: 4. Germline values: CDR1 SGHVS, CDR2 FQNEAQ. This CDR3 has 15 amino acids. The study's findings and limits: The dataset shows that most TCR sequences were rare, while some public TCRs occurred in many donors. A likely sequencing artifact accounted for one observed cluster of highly shared sequence variants. A prior analysis recorded that most TCR beta V segments were productive about 90% or about 30% of the time.

Use of 60 Vbeta and 13 Jbeta primers characterized the PCR. This table comes from immunoSEQ multiplex PCR, and its TCRdb copy is limited to in-frame clones, with some not included. Among 150,000 to 200,000 clones listed, 60% to 80% were seen once. For this clone: The antigen is not known.

This rearrangement joins TRBV7-8 to TRBJ1-6; 8 nucleotides line up with TRBD1. This TCR came from a woman aged 25 to 39 in good health and CMV-seronegative. The sequenced sample consisted of PBMCs. The CDR3 here is CASSLGQGSDSPLHF. The CDR3 DNA is TGTGCCAGCAGCTTAGGACAGGGGAGCGATTCACCCCTCCACTTT.